This T cell receptor beta chain emerged from a study of T cells after yellow fever vaccination. This clonotype was found a few times. Its antigen is not known. The CDR3 is 11 residues long. The germline V gene encodes CDR1 MNHEY and CDR2 SVGEGT. V shed 7 bases and J shed 1 base, with 4 bases lying between them. TCRdb used MiXCR to reprocess the 5' RACE reads, holding one entry per CDR3 protein. The sample has 65,000 to 90,000 distinct CDR3 sequences, approximately 7.5% seen once. Whole-study results and caveats: Any FACS-sorted repertoire could hold abundant clonotypes that contaminate it from the bulk population.

This receptor was taken from a man aged 30 to 39 who received the YFV17D yellow fever vaccine. The sample was CD8+ T cells sorted from PBMCs, taken on the day of the yellow fever booster vaccination. The chain uses TRBV6-2 or TRBV6-3 and TRBJ1-1, with unresolved D. CDR3 sequence: CASITNTEAFF. CDR3 nucleotides: TGTGCCAGCATCACGAACACTGAAGCTTTCTTT.